The clone carrying this T cell receptor beta chain was observed a single time. This specimen comes from a study of blood T cell repertoires in COVID-19. Across the study: Sites in the United States, Italy and Spain provided acute and convalescent COVID-19 samples. PBMCs, B-cell-depleted T cells, or T cells were the source of the cDNA or gDNA that made up the material.

Authors' analysis steps: Reference gene primers were amplified, and this amplification served to estimate nucleated cell counts. Assay: immunoSEQ multiplex PCR; the TCRdb copy retains only in-frame clones and omits some. V and J calls and clone size are copied from that table; D and trimming were computed from the DNA. The table lists about 140,000 clones, roughly 80% of them singletons. The CDR3 extends over 11 amino acids. Germline V gene lookup returns CDR1 MNHEY and CDR2 SVGAGI. V lost 6 bases and J lost 4, with 6 bases in between. The receptor was isolated from a woman in her 50s with active or convalescent COVID-19. J is TRBJ1-2 and V is TRBV6-5; D remains unclear. Specimen: peripheral blood. CDR3 sequence (DNA): TGTGCCAGCAGCGCGTCCTATGGCTACACCTTC. Translating gives CASSASYGYTF.